The rows below give T cell receptor beta chains drawn from one sample of a study of persistence of HIV-infected CD4 T cells. Repertoires were generated with immunoSEQ multiplex PCR, while TCRdb's copy carries only in-frame clones and drops some. Here the sample spans about 32,000 clones, 70% being singletons. The antigens these receptors bind are not known. This material consisted of CD4+ T cells sorted from PBMCs after approximately 20-hour stimulation, taken from a patient who received antiretroviral therapy. The receptors originated from an adult man with HIV who was CMV-seropositive. The CDR3 runs from the conserved cysteine through the conserved F or W. The D gene is left open where the match is weak. Clone size, where shown, is once, few, many, or a class for clones that have expanded.

len,d_gene,j_gene,v_gene,abundance,CDR3aa,CDR3nt
14,TRBD1,TRBJ1-4,TRBV2,-,CASSDLRGLEKLFF,TGTGCCAGCAGTGATTTGAGGGGGCTTGAAAAACTGTTTTTT
16,-,TRBJ1-5,TRBV2,-,CASSALGGTSNQPQHF,TGTGCCAGCAGCGCCCTCGGCGGAACGAGCAATCAGCCCCAGCATTTT
14,-,TRBJ2-2,TRBV2,-,CASSVRRNTGELFF,TGTGCCAGCAGTGTACGTCGGAACACCGGGGAGCTGTTTTTT
13,-,TRBJ1-2,TRBV28,-,CASTKTSNYGYTF,TGTGCCAGCACAAAGACTTCAAACTATGGCTACACCTTC
12,-,TRBJ1-5,TRBV2,few,CASSEGFQPQHF,TGTGCCAGCAGTGAAGGGTTCCAGCCCCAGCATTTT
13,-,TRBJ1-1,TRBV18,-,CASSDTLNTEAFF,TGTGCCAGCTCGGATACATTGAACACTGAAGCTTTCTTT
14,-,TRBJ2-7,TRBV19,-,CASSIRGSGYEQYF,TGTGCCAGTAGTATAAGAGGGTCGGGCTACGAGCAGTACTTC
13,-,TRBJ1-2,TRBV12-3/TRBV12-4,-,CASTGDGNYGYTF,TGTGCCAGCACCGGCGACGGTAACTATGGCTACACCTTC
17,TRBD2,TRBJ2-3,TRBV12-5,-,CASGLGISGGPTDTQYF,TGTGCTAGTGGTTTGGGTATAAGCGGGGGTCCCACAGATACGCAGTATTTT
10,-,TRBJ2-7,TRBV6-5,-,CASCRGEQYF,TGTGCCAGCTGCAGGGGCGAGCAGTACTTC
16,-,TRBJ1-3,TRBV6-6,-,CASSYGTGRSGNTIYF,TGTGCCAGCAGTTACGGAACGGGCAGGTCTGGAAACACCATATATTTT
12,TRBD1,TRBJ1-1,TRBV11-2,-,CASSRDRERAFF,TGTGCCAGCAGCCGGGACAGGGAAAGGGCTTTCTTT
16,TRBD1,TRBJ1-2,TRBV9,-,CASSVGGTGDKYGYTF,TGTGCCAGCAGCGTAGGCGGGACAGGCGATAAATATGGCTACACCTTC
15,-,TRBJ1-2,TRBV19,-,CASSRDSINNYGYTF,TGTGCCAGTAGTAGGGACTCAATCAATAACTATGGCTACACCTTC
13,-,TRBJ1-4,TRBV19,-,CASRHGGNEKLFF,TGTGCCAGTCGACACGGAGGTAATGAAAAACTGTTTTTT
15,TRBD1,TRBJ1-1,TRBV28,-,CASSPADREPIEAFF,TGTGCCAGCAGCCCCGCGGACAGGGAGCCCATTGAAGCTTTCTTT
13,-,TRBJ1-5,TRBV12-3/TRBV12-4,-,CASSIQGKQPQHF,TGTGCCAGCAGTATACAGGGTAAGCAGCCCCAGCATTTT
13,-,TRBJ1-1,TRBV6-6,few,CASSPGPVTEAFF,TGTGCCAGCAGTCCCGGGCCGGTCACTGAAGCTTTCTTT
15,TRBD1,TRBJ1-4,TRBV4-1,-,CASRVTGGANEKLFF,TGCGCCAGCAGGGTCACAGGGGGAGCTAATGAAAAACTGTTTTTT
15,-,TRBJ2-2,TRBV5-4,-,CASSSGHSNTGELFF,TGTGCCAGCAGCTCGGGACACTCGAACACCGGGGAGCTGTTTTTT
11,-,TRBJ2-2,TRBV29-1,-,CSVARDRELFF,TGCAGCGTTGCGAGAGACCGGGAGCTGTTTTTT
16,-,TRBJ1-5,TRBV28,-,CASSFLAGVDNQPQHF,TGTGCCAGCAGTTTTTTAGCGGGGGTCGACAATCAGCCCCAGCATTTT
15,TRBD1,TRBJ2-2,TRBV6-5,-,CASTVTGASTGELFF,TGTGCCAGCACCGTTACAGGGGCAAGCACCGGGGAGCTGTTTTTT
15,TRBD2,TRBJ2-1,TRBV27,-,CATPPLAGGTNEQFF,TGTGCCACCCCACCCCTAGCGGGGGGAACTAATGAGCAGTTCTTC
15,-,TRBJ1-3,TRBV18,-,CASSPYSSSGNTIYF,TGTGCCAGCTCACCATACTCGAGCTCTGGAAACACCATATATTTT
12,-,TRBJ1-2,TRBV28,-,CASSATGRGYTF,TGTGCCAGCAGTGCTACAGGAAGAGGCTACACCTTC
18,TRBD2,TRBJ2-1,TRBV6-1,-,CASSESSGGRRSYNEQFF,TGTGCCAGCAGTGAGAGTAGCGGGGGAAGACGCTCCTACAATGAGCAGTTCTTC
17,TRBD1,TRBJ1-4,TRBV2,-,CASSEPHTTGRGEKLFF,TGTGCCAGCAGTGAACCCCACACGACAGGGCGAGGGGAAAAACTGTTTTTT
15,-,TRBJ2-7,TRBV7-8,medium-sized,CASSPGTQGSYEQYF,TGTGCCAGCAGCCCCGGGACGCAGGGCTCCTACGAGCAGTACTTC
12,-,TRBJ2-1,TRBV3-1/TRBV3-2,-,CASSRRDNEQFF,TGTGCCAGCAGCCGACGTGACAATGAGCAGTTCTTC
19,-,TRBJ1-1,TRBV18,-,CASLRDRSPAKRGHTEAFF,TGTGCCAGCCTCCGGGACCGAAGTCCTGCCAAGAGGGGACACACTGAAGCTTTCTTT
14,-,TRBJ1-6,TRBV6-5,-,CASRIRDTFSPLHF,TGTGCCAGCAGAATCCGGGACACATTTTCACCCCTCCACTTT
15,-,TRBJ2-7,TRBV6-2/TRBV6-3,medium-sized,CASSDPLRVTYEQYF,TGTGCCAGCAGCGACCCTTTAAGGGTAACCTACGAGCAGTACTTC
15,TRBD1,TRBJ1-6,TRBV10-2,-,CASSDPGQGKSPLHF,TGCGCCAGCAGTGACCCGGGACAGGGAAAGTCACCCCTCCACTTT
14,-,TRBJ1-1,TRBV30,-,CAWRAGVRTTEAFF,TGTGCCTGGAGGGCGGGAGTTCGAACAACTGAAGCTTTCTTT
15,-,TRBJ2-7,TRBV7-2,few,CASSSTVQSTYEQYF,TGTGCCAGCAGCTCGACAGTGCAGTCCACCTACGAGCAGTACTTC
12,-,TRBJ1-1,TRBV12-3/TRBV12-4,once,CASSRSIEEAFF,TGTGCCAGCAGTCGTTCGATCGAGGAAGCTTTCTTT
12,TRBD1,TRBJ1-6,TRBV19,once,CAAGQGSSPLHF,TGTGCCGCTGGACAGGGGAGTTCACCCCTCCACTTT
13,TRBD1,TRBJ1-1,TRBV5-4,-,CASSHEGGHEAFF,TGTGCCAGCAGCCACGAAGGGGGCCACGAAGCTTTCTTT
16,-,TRBJ1-2,TRBV4-1,-,CASSQGDAREARGYTF,TGCGCCAGCAGCCAAGGGGATGCCAGGGAGGCGAGGGGCTACACCTTC